This is a list of T cell receptor beta chains from one sample in a study of OX40 agonist ivuxolimab in advanced cancers. Only in-frame clones appear in the TCRdb table, and some are missing; sequencing was by immunoSEQ multiplex PCR. The table records fewer than 80,000 clones, 85% of them present only once. Sequences were derived from CD4+ or CD8+ T cells sorted from blood, sampled in a trial of the OX40 agonist ivuxolimab. These receptors were taken from an adult with an advanced solid tumor such as melanoma, head and neck, liver or kidney cancer. CDR3s include the opening cysteine and the closing phenylalanine or tryptophan. D genes are given only for firm matches. Some rows have no size entry. The others give once, few or many, or a class for an expanded clone.

D gene | J gene | V gene | clone size | CDR3 DNA | CDR3 protein
. | TRBJ2-2 | TRBV7-2 | few | TGTGCCAGCAGCTTAGATGCGGTGAACACCGGGGAGCTGTTTTTT | CASSLDAVNTGELFF
TRBD1 | TRBJ2-3 | TRBV5-6 | . | TGTGCCAGCAGCATAACCGACAGGGATGACACAGATACGCAGTATTTT | CASSITDRDDTDTQYF
. | TRBJ2-1 | TRBV7-9 | . | TGTGCCAGCAGCTCCGGGCAGGGAAGCAACAATGAGCAGTTCTTC | CASSSGQGSNNEQFF
TRBD1 | TRBJ1-4 | TRBV19 | few | TGTGCCAGTAGTACGGGACAGGGGGTTGGGAATGAAAAACTGTTTTTT | CASSTGQGVGNEKLFF
TRBD2 | TRBJ2-7 | TRBV7-2 | . | TGTGCCAGCAGCCTCCAGGCTAGCGGGAGCATCTACGAGCAGTACTTC | CASSLQASGSIYEQYF
TRBD1 | TRBJ1-2 | TRBV7-9 | . | TGTGCCAGCAGCTTATCGACAGGGCTCTATGGCTACACCTTC | CASSLSTGLYGYTF
. | TRBJ1-4 | TRBV28 | . | TGTGCCAGCAGTTTGGACGGGCCAAATGAAAAACTGTTTTTT | CASSLDGPNEKLFF
TRBD1 | TRBJ1-5 | TRBV5-4 | . | TGTGCCAGCAGCATGACAGGGGACGCCAATCAGCCCCAGCATTTT | CASSMTGDANQPQHF
. | TRBJ2-1 | TRBV7-2 | . | TGTGCCAGCAGCTTTCGTCCTACCTACAATGAGCAGTTCTTC | CASSFRPTYNEQFF
TRBD2 | TRBJ2-3 | TRBV2 | . | TGTGCCAGCATACTAGCGGGGTCCTACACAGATACGCAGTATTTT | CASILAGSYTDTQYF
. | TRBJ2-3 | TRBV27 | . | TGTGCCAGCAGTAGCACAGATACGCAGTATTTT | CASSSTDTQYF
TRBD2 | TRBJ2-3 | TRBV5-4 | once | TGTGCCAGCAGCTCCGGGACTAGCGGTAGCACAGATACGCAGTATTTT | CASSSGTSGSTDTQYF
. | TRBJ1-1 | TRBV5-5 | . | TGTGCCAGCAGCTTGAGGCAGGGGAACGCTGAAGCTTTCTTT | CASSLRQGNAEAFF
. | TRBJ2-1 | TRBV5-4 | . | TGTGCCAGCAGCTTGTCAGGGAAGCGGACCTTAAATGAGCAGTTCTTC | CASSLSGKRTLNEQFF
. | TRBJ1-2 | TRBV28 | . | TGTGCCAGCAGTTTGAGCAGGGCCTATGGCTACACCTTC | CASSLSRAYGYTF
. | TRBJ1-5 | TRBV19 | few | TGTGCCAGTAGGGACAGCAATCAGCCCCAGCATTTT | CASRDSNQPQHF
. | TRBJ1-4 | TRBV4-1 | once | TGCGCCAGCAGCCAAGTTACGGATGAAAAACTGTTTTTT | CASSQVTDEKLFF
. | TRBJ1-2 | TRBV5-1 | . | TGCGCCAGCAGCTCAGGACAGATCTCAACGACTAACTATGGCTACACCTTC | CASSSGQISTTNYGYTF
. | TRBJ2-1 | TRBV6-1 | . | TGTGCCAGCATGGTCGAGGGGTACAATGAGCAGTTCTTC | CASMVEGYNEQFF
. | TRBJ1-2 | TRBV7-3 | . | TGTGCCAGCAGCGACACGGGCGTCGGGGGCTACACCTTC | CASSDTGVGGYTF